Listed below are T cell receptor beta chains from one sample, sequenced in a study of blood T cell repertoires in COVID-19. Sequenced by immunoSEQ multiplex PCR; TCRdb stores in-frame clones only, minus some. The sample yields some 140,000 clones, about 85% seen once. Specimen: peripheral blood. These receptors came from a man in his 60s with COVID-19, enrolled during active disease. Both conserved end residues are part of each CDR3. The D gene is left open where the match is weak. Clone size is given for some rows only: seen once, a few or many times, or a class if the clone is expanded.

j_call,d_call,clone_size,v_call,cdr3_nt,cdr3_aa
TRBJ2-1,TRBD2,NA,TRBV6-5,TGTGCCAGCAGTTACGAGCGGGGGGGCTACAATGAGCAGTTCTTC,CASSYERGGYNEQFF
TRBJ1-2,NA,few,TRBV19,TGTGCCAGTAGTATAATCCGGGGAGTCAGTGGCTACACCTTC,CASSIIRGVSGYTF
TRBJ2-5,NA,NA,TRBV28,TGTGCCAGCAGGGACAAACACGGGGAGACCCAGTACTTC,CASRDKHGETQYF
TRBJ2-2,NA,NA,TRBV6-2/TRBV6-3,TGTGCCAGCAGTTTCGACAGAGTCCAAATAGGCACCGGGGAGCTGTTTTTT,CASSFDRVQIGTGELFF
TRBJ2-1,TRBD2,NA,TRBV7-2,TGTGCCAGCAGCTTCGGGGGGGGCACCTACAATGAGCAGTTCTTC,CASSFGGGTYNEQFF
TRBJ2-5,NA,NA,TRBV20-1,TGCAGTGCCCCCCTCCAAGAGACCCAGTACTTC,CSAPLQETQYF
TRBJ2-1,NA,NA,TRBV4-3,TGCGCCAGCAGCCAAGATATACCAGCCTACAATGAGCAGTTCTTC,CASSQDIPAYNEQFF
TRBJ1-1,NA,NA,TRBV6-5,TGTGCCAGCAGTCCACAGGGACCGAACACTGAAGCTTTCTTT,CASSPQGPNTEAFF
TRBJ2-1,TRBD2,NA,TRBV7-2,TGTGCCAGCAGCCTGGGGACTACCTACAATGAGCAGTTCTTC,CASSLGTTYNEQFF
TRBJ1-1,TRBD1,once,TRBV6-5,TGTGCCAGCAAGGGACAGTTGAACACTGAAGCTTTCTTT,CASKGQLNTEAFF
TRBJ1-2,TRBD1,NA,TRBV15,TGTGCCACCAGCAGAGGACAGGGATTTAACGACTATGGCTACACCTTC,CATSRGQGFNDYGYTF